This T cell receptor (beta chain) is drawn from a study of patients and donors after allogeneic stem cell transplantation. TCRdb reanalysed the RT-PCR reads using MiXCR and keeps one entry per CDR3 protein. Of about a million distinct CDR3 sequences listed, roughly 18% are singletons. CDR3 size: 16 residues. V dropped 3 bases and J dropped 0 bases, with 9 bases sitting between them. The rearrangement joins TRBV12-3 or TRBV12-4 to TRBJ1-6, with TRBD1 as a possible D gene (5 bases). The material sequenced was blood, either unsorted or a sorted T cell fraction (not recorded which). The receptor was isolated from a human donor who was either an allogeneic HSCT recipient or a stem cell or donor lymphocyte infusion donor (not recorded which). It is not recorded whose cells these are; they may come from a transplant donor. DNA for the CDR3: TGTGCCAGCAGTTTCGACAGTAGCTCCTATAATTCACCCCTCCACTTT. It encodes CASSFDSSSYNSPLHF.